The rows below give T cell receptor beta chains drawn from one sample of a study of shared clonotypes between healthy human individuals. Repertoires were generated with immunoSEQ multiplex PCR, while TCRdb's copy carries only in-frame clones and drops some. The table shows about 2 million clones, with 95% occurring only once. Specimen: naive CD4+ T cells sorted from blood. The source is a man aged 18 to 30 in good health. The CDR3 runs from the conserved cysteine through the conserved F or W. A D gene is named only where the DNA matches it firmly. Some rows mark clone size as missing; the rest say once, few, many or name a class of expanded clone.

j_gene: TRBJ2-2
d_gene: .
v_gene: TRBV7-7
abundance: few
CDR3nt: TGTGCTAGCACCTCCGAAACCGGGGAGCTGTTTTTT
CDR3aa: CASTSETGELFF

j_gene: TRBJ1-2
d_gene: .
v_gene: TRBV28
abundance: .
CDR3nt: TGTGCCAGCAGTTTAAACGGCTACACCTTC
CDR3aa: CASSLNGYTF

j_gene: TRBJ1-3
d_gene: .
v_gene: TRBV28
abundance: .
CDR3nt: TGTGCCAGCAGCCTTCCGCCAACTGGAAACACCATATATTTT
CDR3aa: CASSLPPTGNTIYF

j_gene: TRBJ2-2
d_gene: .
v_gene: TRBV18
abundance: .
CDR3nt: TGTGCCAGCTCACCACCCGGGTACACCGGGGAGCTGTTTTTT
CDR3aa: CASSPPGYTGELFF

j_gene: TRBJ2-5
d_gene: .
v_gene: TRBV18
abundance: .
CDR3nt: TGTGCCAGCTCACCACAGGGGCAAGAGACCCAGTACTTC
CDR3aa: CASSPQGQETQYF

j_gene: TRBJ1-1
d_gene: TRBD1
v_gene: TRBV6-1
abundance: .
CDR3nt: TGTGCCAGCAGATCCACAGGGGGAAACACTGAAGCTTTCTTT
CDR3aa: CASRSTGGNTEAFF

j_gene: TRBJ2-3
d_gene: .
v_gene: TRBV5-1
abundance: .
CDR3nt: TGCGCCAGCAGCCTGGGGGACTTTACAGATACGCAGTATTTT
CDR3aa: CASSLGDFTDTQYF

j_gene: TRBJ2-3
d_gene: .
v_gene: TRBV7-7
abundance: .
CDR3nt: TGTGCTAGCAGCTTAGAGCGATTTGTGGGAACGCAGTATTTT
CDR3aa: CASSLERFVGTQYF

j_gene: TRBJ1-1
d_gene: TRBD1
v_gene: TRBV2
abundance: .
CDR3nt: TGTGCCAGCAGTGTTTTACAGGGGTCCACTGAAGCTTTCTTT
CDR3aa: CASSVLQGSTEAFF

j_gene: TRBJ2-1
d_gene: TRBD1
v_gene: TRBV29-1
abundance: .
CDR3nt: TGCAGCGGAAAGACAGGGAGCTCCTACAATGAGCAGTTCTTC
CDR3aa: CSGKTGSSYNEQFF

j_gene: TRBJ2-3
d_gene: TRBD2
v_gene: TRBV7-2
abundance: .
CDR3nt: TGTGCCAGCAGCCTGATCGCGTCTAGCGGGAGGGCGAATACGCAGTATTTT
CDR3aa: CASSLIASSGRANTQYF

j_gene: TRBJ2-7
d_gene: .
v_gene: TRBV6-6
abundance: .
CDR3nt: TGTGCCAGCAGCCGGCAGGTTGGGCCCTACGAGCAGTACTTC
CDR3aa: CASSRQVGPYEQYF

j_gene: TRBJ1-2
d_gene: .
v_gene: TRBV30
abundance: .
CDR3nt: TGTGCCTGGAGCGAATTTAACTATGGCTACACCTTC
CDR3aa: CAWSEFNYGYTF

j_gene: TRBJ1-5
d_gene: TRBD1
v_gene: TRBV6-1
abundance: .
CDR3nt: TGTGCCAGCAGCGACAGGGACAATCAGCCCCAGCATTTT
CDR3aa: CASSDRDNQPQHF

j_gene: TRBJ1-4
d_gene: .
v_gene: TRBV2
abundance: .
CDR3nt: TGTGCCAGCAGTTACCTCGAGGCAACTAATGAAAAACTGTTTTTT
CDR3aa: CASSYLEATNEKLFF

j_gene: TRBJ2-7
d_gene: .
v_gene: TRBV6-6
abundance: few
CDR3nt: TGTGCCAGCAGCTCGACAGAGACCTACGAGCAGTACTTC
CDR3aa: CASSSTETYEQYF

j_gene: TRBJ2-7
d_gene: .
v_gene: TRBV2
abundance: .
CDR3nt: TGTGCCAGCAGAAGGACCGCCACGGGAGAGCAGTACTTC
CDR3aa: CASRRTATGEQYF

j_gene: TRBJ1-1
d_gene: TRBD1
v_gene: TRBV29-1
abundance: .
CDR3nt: TGCAGCGTTGAAGTACAGGGGGGCTGGAACACTGAAGCTTTCTTT
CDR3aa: CSVEVQGGWNTEAFF